One TCR beta chain is described in this entry. What this receptor recognizes is not known. No quality values exist for individual bases; no much larger clone is one base distant. The protocol used for the library was multiplex PCR. The instrument given in TCRdb is Illumina HiSeq 4000. To build TCR beta libraries, CDR3 regions were amplified by Arm-PCR using iRepertoire HTBI primers. Before sequencing, the PCR products underwent gel purification. The authors processed their data as follows. Gene usage analysis of CDR3 amino acid clonotypes relied on the roughly 60 TRBV and more than twelve TRBJ segments identified across samples. COPE and FqMerger were used to merge the filtered high-quality paired reads into contigs. BLAST was used to align contigs to the IMGT TRBV, TRBD and TRBJ reference genes, and CDR3 was defined following IMGT. Any clonotype with a frequency above 0.1% was classified as a highly expanded clone. Repertoire diversity was measured by Shannon entropy, and V-J evenness by the Gini coefficient. A clonotype was considered public if more than one individual shared it. TCRdb handled the public reads itself, with Q25 trimming in fastp and clone calling in MiXCR, and kept productive beta chains. Rows merge per CDR3 protein into single entries with the most common DNA and genes. These V and J calls rely on TCRdb rather than the paper's analysis. The sample table holds 420,000 or so distinct CDR3 sequences, of which about 20% were seen once. Around 24% of the sample goes to the ten largest clones.

The time point tag for this specimen amounts to: persistent/refractory GD, antithyroid drugs over 5 years with positive TRAb. RNA was extracted from PBMCs in TRIzol for both TCR sequencing and RNA sequencing. Graves' disease was diagnosed according to American Thyroid Association guidelines. Patients for the study were recruited at an endocrinology department in Xi'an, China. From each patient, around 9.3 milliliters of peripheral blood was collected into an EDTA anticoagulant tube. Ficoll Paque Plus density gradient separation was used to isolate PBMCs, and no additional T cell sorting was done. An Agilent 2100 Bioanalyzer and agarose gel were used to check RNA quality, while a NanoDrop 2000 measured RNA concentration. This record comes from a study of regulatory T cells in long-lasting Graves disease (dated by TCRdb to about 2021). For the wider study: Persistent Graves' disease meant more than 5 years of antithyroid drug treatment with TSH receptor autoantibodies that stayed positive. Persistent Graves' disease patients were compared with newly diagnosed Graves' disease patients by peripheral blood TCR sequencing and RNA sequencing. The study took place in China and was registered as a clinical trial. TCR sequencing covered approximately 13 persistent and roughly 20 newly diagnosed Graves' disease patients, some 33 samples in total. Persistent Graves' disease patients in the clinical cohort had taken antithyroid drugs for roughly ten years on average.

From its cysteine to its phenylalanine, the CDR3 spans 15 amino acids. This entry keeps only the CDR3 DNA: 45 bases, framed from base 1. V is clipped by 5 bases and J by 3 bases, and the sequence between their germline boundaries is 17 bases long. Reading the germline V gene gives CDR1 MNHEY and CDR2 SVGEGT. General findings and caveats noted by the study authors: As a limitation, the authors acknowledged that the small sample size may reduce accuracy. Sequencing and analysis were limited to the TCR beta chain. The study examined only peripheral blood because the primary lesion, thyroid tissue, could not be accessed. Persistent disease showed preferential use of TRBV28, TRBJ1-2 and TRBJ2-5, whereas newly diagnosed disease favored TRBV20-1 and TRBJ2-1. Compared with newly diagnosed patients, patients with persistent Graves' disease had lower TCR Shannon entropy and fewer highly expanded clones, which suggests clonal expansion. A larger number of public clonotypes was shared among persistent patients (approximately 2,600) than among newly diagnosed patients (about 990).

The chain was built from TRBV6-2 or TRBV6-3 and TRBJ2-7; a confident D gene designation cannot be given. The sequence was obtained from a female donor with Graves disease. This sample comprised peripheral blood mononuclear cells (PBMCs), obtained when the disease was refractory, from a patient treated with antithyroid drugs. The CDR3 here reads CASSEAPLGVYEQYF. The DNA sequence is as follows: TGTGCCAGCAGTGAAGCCCCCCTTGGGGTCTACGAGCAGTACTTC.